This TCR beta chain was observed in a study of T cell repertoires in cytomegalovirus infection. TCRdb recomputed calls from the reads with MiXCR, one row per CDR3 protein. The repertoire holds about 890,000 distinct CDR3 sequences, with about a third as singletons. This clonotype was seen a handful of times. What it binds is not known. CDR3 length equals 15 residues. V was clipped by 1 base and J by 7 bases, with 14 bases between them. Sample: cultured CD8+ T cells from PBMCs, taken from culture after CMV antigen stimulation. This receptor was obtained from a human donor in good health (CMV status not recorded). Some clones in this sample may be carry-over from other donors' samples. V and J are TRBV12-3 or TRBV12-4 and TRBJ1-5; D might be TRBD1 (6 bases). CDR3 loop: CASSLEAGDVQPQHF. The CDR3 nucleotides are TGTGCCAGCAGTTTAGAGGCAGGGGATGTCCAGCCCCAGCATTTT.